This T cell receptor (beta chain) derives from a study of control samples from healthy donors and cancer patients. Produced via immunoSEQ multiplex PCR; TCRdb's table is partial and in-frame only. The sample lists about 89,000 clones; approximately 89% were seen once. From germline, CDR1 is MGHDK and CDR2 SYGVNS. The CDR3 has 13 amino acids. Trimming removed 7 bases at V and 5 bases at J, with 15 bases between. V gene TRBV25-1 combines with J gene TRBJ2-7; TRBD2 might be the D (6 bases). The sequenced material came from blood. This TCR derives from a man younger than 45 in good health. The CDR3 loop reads CASTPGDWDEQYF. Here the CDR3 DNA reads TGTGCCAGCACGCCGGGGGACTGGGACGAGCAGTACTTC.